The 19 T cell receptor beta chains listed next were all sequenced from one sample in a study of T cell responses to AZD1222 COVID-19 vaccine. TCRdb keeps only in-frame clones here, not all; method: immunoSEQ multiplex PCR. The table has 100,000 to 150,000 clones, 90% seen once. Sequencing was performed on peripheral blood, taken on day 0 of AZD1222 vaccination. The receptors were sampled from an adult in good health.

Notes on this clone: The same CDR3 also results from other DNA sequences found in this sample. The chain joins TRBV6-2 or TRBV6-3 to TRBJ1-2; D unresolved. Germline values: CDR1 MNHEY, CDR2 SVGEGT. This CDR3 comprises 13 residues. V lost 6 bases and J lost 2, with 10 bases in between. The CDR3 protein is CASSLDGNYGYTF. Written as DNA, the CDR3 is TGTGCCAGCAGCCTCGACGGAAACTATGGCTACACCTTC.

The V call is TRBV9, the J call TRBJ1-4, with D possibly being TRBD1 (5 bases). Germline values: CDR1 SGDLS, CDR2 YYNGEE. The CDR3 contains 16 residues. The V end was cut by 4 bases, the J end by 4 bases, with 17 bases between. The CDR3 reads CASSPGAVGVNEKLFF. The CDR3 DNA sequence: TGTGCCAGCAGCCCCGGGGCGGTTGGCGTTAATGAAAAACTGTTTTTT.

This clone has more than one count but fewer than ten. This chain uses TRBV5-1 with TRBJ2-7; no clear D. Trimming removed 3 bases at V and 2 bases at J, with 9 bases between. The CDR3 is 13 residues long. Germline V CDR1 and CDR2: SGHRS, YFSETQ. Written as DNA, the CDR3 is TGCGCCAGCAGCTCGGGCTCCACCTACGAGCAGTACTTC. Protein sequence: CASSSGSTYEQYF.

The genes are TRBV19 and TRBJ2-3; D call uncertain. The CDR3 contains 11 residues. Deletions cut 7 bases from V and 4 bases from J, with 6 bases between. Germline lookup yields CDR1 LNHDA and CDR2 SQIVND (reference sequence). This chain's CDR3 is CASTLSDTQYF. The CDR3 region has the DNA TGTGCCAGTACGCTTTCAGATACGCAGTATTTT.

V gene TRBV6-5 combines with J gene TRBJ1-2, with D maybe TRBD1 (5 bases). CDR3 size: 15 residues. From germline, CDR1 is MNHEY and CDR2 SVGAGI. V was cut by 6 bases and J by 8 bases, with 22 bases left in between. CDR3 residues: CASSLGRTRRRGYTF. For the CDR3, the DNA is TGTGCCAGCAGCCTCGGACGGACACGGCGGAGGGGCTACACCTTC.

This rearrangement joins TRBV6-5 to TRBJ2-7; D remains ambiguous. The length of the CDR3 is 14 residues. Germline CDR1 and CDR2: MNHEY and SVGAGI. V lost 2 bases to trimming and J lost 2 bases, with 10 bases between them. CDR3 nucleotide sequence: TGTGCCAGCAGTTACCCGCCAGGACCCTACGAGCAGTACTTC. Translating gives CASSYPPGPYEQYF.

The J gene is TRBJ1-5, the V gene TRBV24-1, with a possible D match to TRBD1 (5 bases). Germline loops: CDR1 KGHDR, CDR2 SFDVKD. The length of the CDR3 is 14 residues. With 1 base removed from V and 5 bases from J, the gap between germline ends came to 8 bases. CDR3 nucleotides: TGTGCCACCAGTGATTTTCGGGGGGATCAGCCCCAGCATTTT. Its translation is CATSDFRGDQPQHF.

The V call is TRBV3-1 (or the pseudogene TRBV3-2), the J call TRBJ2-5; D perhaps matches TRBD2 (5 bases). Trimming took off 4 bases at V and 5 bases at J, with 14 bases between the two ends. Germline V gives CDR1 LGHDT, CDR2 YNNKEL (reference sequence). The CDR3 loop spans 14 amino acids. Here the CDR3 DNA reads TGTGCCAGCAGCCCCAGTCTCGGGGATGAGACCCAGTACTTC. Translating gives CASSPSLGDETQYF.

This clone was observed a handful of times. J is TRBJ2-2 and V is TRBV9; 9 bases align to TRBD1. Germline V CDR1 and CDR2: SGDLS, YYNGEE. The ends lost 0 bases at V and 4 bases at J; junction bases unmatched: 7. This CDR3 is built from 17 residues. CDR3 bases: TGTGCCAGCAGCGTAGCAGGGGGGACAGGGATCACCGGGGAGCTGTTTTTT. This encodes CASSVAGGTGITGELFF.

This clone appeared once. This chain uses TRBV5-5 with TRBJ2-4; D gene ambiguous. The CDR3 length is 15 residues. CDR1 and CDR2 (germline): SGHKS, YYEKEE (reference sequence). V gave up 0 bases and J gave up 3 bases, with 10 bases separating them. Written as DNA, the CDR3 is TGTGCCAGCAGCTTGGCGGCGGCTAACAAAAACATTCAGTACTTC. Its translation: CASSLAAANKNIQYF.

The V call is TRBV6-2 or TRBV6-3, the J call TRBJ2-7; no reliable D call. V lost 2 bases, J lost 5 bases, and 10 bases lay in between. The CDR3 consists of 13 residues. Germline V gives CDR1 MNHEY, CDR2 SVGEGT. Here the CDR3 reads CASSYTWVNEQYF. DNA of the CDR3: TGTGCCAGCAGTTACACTTGGGTGAACGAGCAGTACTTC.

This clone was observed a handful of times. V usage is TRBV2 and J usage is TRBJ2-1; the D is unclear. The CDR3 loop spans 14 amino acids. Germline CDR1 is SNHLY and CDR2 is FYNNEI. V lost 8 bases to trimming and J lost 0 bases, with 11 bases between them. The CDR3 nucleotides are TGTGCCAGCGGCTTAGGTGGCTCCTACAATGAGCAGTTCTTC. It encodes CASGLGGSYNEQFF. Supplemented by reference TRBV2 and TRBJ2-1, the full variable domain reads EPEVTQTPSHQVTQMGQEVILRCVPISNHLYFYWYRQILGQKVEFLVSFYNNEISEKSEIFDDQFSVERPDGSNFTLKIRSTKLEDSAMYFCASGLGGSYNEQFFGPGTRLTVL.

The chain carries TRBV5-1 and TRBJ1-3; a weak D match, TRBD1 (5 bases). V lost 5 bases and J lost 0, with 6 bases in between. Germline V gene lookup returns CDR1 SGHRS and CDR2 YFSETQ. This CDR3 is built from 13 residues. CDR3: CASSDSSGNTIYF. CDR3 in DNA: TGCGCCAGCAGTGACAGCTCTGGAAACACCATATATTTT.

This chain links TRBV29-1 with TRBJ2-2, with 9 bases identical to TRBD2. With V trimmed by 5 bases and J by 6 bases, 10 bases remained unmatched. Germline V gives CDR1 SQVTM, CDR2 ANQGSEA. The CDR3 extends over 15 amino acids. The CDR3 nucleotides read TGCAGCGTTTGGGAGGGGCTAGCGGGGTCCGGGGAGCTGTTTTTT. Translation gives CSVWEGLAGSGELFF.

The chain's CDR3 is CASRRAQQNTGELFF. The CDR3, as DNA: TGTGCCTCCCGAAGAGCACAGCAGAACACCGGGGAGCTGTTTTTT. This chain joins TRBV30 and TRBJ2-2; no definite D call. The CDR3 contains 15 residues. Trimming removed 7 bases from V and 1 base from J, with 16 bases in between. Looked up from germline, CDR1 is GTSNPN and CDR2 is SVGIG (reference sequence). The entire variable domain, with the rest obtained from reference TRBV30 and TRBJ2-2, is as follows: SQTIHQWPATLVQPVGSPLSLECTVEGTSNPNLYWYRQAAGRGLQLLFYSVGIGQISSEVPQNLSASRPQDRQFILSSKKLLLSDSGFYLCASRRAQQNTGELFFGEGSRLTVL.

CDR3 region: CASSLRAGANVLTF. The CDR3 DNA is TGTGCCAGCAGTCTCAGGGCTGGGGCCAACGTCCTGACTTTC. The J gene is TRBJ2-6, the V gene TRBV28, with D possibly being TRBD1 (5 bases). This CDR3 has 14 amino acids. The V and J ends lost 5 bases and 2 bases respectively, with 7 bases between them. The germline CDR1 and CDR2 sequences are MDHEN and SYDVKM.

The chain has TRBV5-6 and TRBJ2-7; 12 nucleotides align to TRBD1. The V segment lost 3 bases and the J segment 4 bases; nucleotides outside the gene matches: 2. There are 14 residues in the CDR3. Germline V gene data show CDR1 as SGHDT and CDR2 as YYEEEE. CDR3 amino acids: CASSWGQGAYEQYF. Here the CDR3 DNA reads TGTGCCAGCAGCTGGGGACAGGGGGCGTACGAGCAGTACTTC. The full variable domain, its missing parts supplied by reference TRBV5-6 and TRBJ2-7, is DAGVTQSPTHLIKTRGQQVTLRCSPKSGHDTVSWYQQALGQGPQFIFQYYEEEERQRGNFPDRFSGHQFPNYSSELNVNALLLGDSALYLCASSWGQGAYEQYFGPGTRLTVT.

The V and J genes are TRBV5-1 and TRBJ2-7; no firm D call. Germline-derived CDR1 and CDR2 are SGHRS and YFSETQ. Trimming took 4 bases from V and 6 from J, leaving 17 bases between them. This CDR3 is built from 14 residues. CDR3: CASSKRADMGEQYF. Written as DNA, the CDR3 is TGCGCCAGCAGCAAAAGGGCCGACATGGGCGAGCAGTACTTC.

The chain carries TRBV6-5 and TRBJ1-2; 7 bases fit TRBD1. The junction had 5 bases not matched to a gene; V was cut back by 6 bases and J by 4 bases. The CDR3 spans 13 residues. Germline CDR1 MNHEY, CDR2 SVGAGI. The CDR3 bases are TGTGCCAGCAGCCGGGACAGCCTCTATGGCTACACCTTC. It codes for CASSRDSLYGYTF.